What follows is one TCR beta chain and its context. Clones were sequenced by immunoSEQ multiplex PCR, and TCRdb holds only the in-frame ones, with some missing. Of about 150,000 clones in the sample, about nine tenths are singletons; the top ten hold around 4.9%. From germline, CDR1 is SGDLS and CDR2 YYNGEE. The CDR3 spans 15 residues. Trimming took 4 bases from V and 4 from J, leaving 17 bases between them. This sample is drawn from a study of T cell responses to AZD1222 COVID-19 vaccine. The source was peripheral blood, collected on day 0 of AZD1222 vaccination. The TCR sequence derives from an adult in good health. This rearrangement joins TRBV9 to TRBJ1-1, with unresolved D. DNA for the CDR3: TGTGCCAGCAGCCCCAGTGCTTCGGCCAGCACTGAAGCTTTCTTT. It codes for CASSPSASASTEAFF.